This TCR beta chain was identified during a study of post-analysis software for immune sequencing data (dated by TCRdb to between 2015 and 2017). Turning to the overall study: Disease courses on record covered relapsing-remitting, secondary progressive and progressive-relapsing multiple sclerosis, though some patients had no subtype annotation. A subset of samples was prepared in parallel using single-end sample barcoding, then pooled and co-amplified after Illumina adapter ligation. The patient repertoires were set against about eleven previously published healthy control repertoires from donors whose ages ranged from roughly 6 to 25 years.

The CDR3, from cysteine to phenylalanine, totals 16 residues. Of all the DNA, just the CDR3 is kept, 48 bases in frame from base 1. V is cut back by 0 bases and J by 8 bases, with 12 bases in the junction unmatched. From the germline V gene (reference sequence), CDR1 is DFQATT and CDR2 is SNEGSKA. The library was produced with PCR. The sequencer was an Illumina HiSeq 2500. Unique molecular identifiers were incorporated into TCR beta cDNA libraries to reduce PCR and sequencing biases. Per 1 to 10 million input T cells, 500,000 or so cDNA molecules were obtained, such that each molecule approximated one T cell. Patient libraries were prepared and sequenced with the same protocol used for the earlier healthy control dataset. Within a given batch, samples were prepared together, multiplexed and sequenced on the same HiSeq lane. The study's own analysis went as follows. MIGEC handled the raw barcoded reads, throwing out single-read molecular identifier groups before consensus assembly and CDR3 extraction. Clonotype tables were post-analysed with VDJtools, and diversity was normalized by down-sampling all datasets to the smallest sample size. Repertoire overlap clustering matched CDR3 amino acid but not nucleotide sequences to correct batch-related cross-sample contamination. The public reads were run again by TCRdb, first through fastp at Q25 and then through MiXCR, and only productive beta chains were kept. Identical CDR3 proteins give one entry, which carries the most common genes and DNA. TCRdb, rather than the study authors, made the V and J calls. For this sample the table gives roughly 540,000 distinct CDR3 sequences, of which under 40% were detected only once. The ten largest account for 5% to 6% of the sample.

Findings and caveats that apply to the study as a whole: Compared with controls, multiple sclerosis patients had significantly lower normalized Chao1 diversity, a finding suggesting substantial peripheral T-cell clonal expansion. Patients showed significantly higher frequencies than controls for 4 or 5 TRBV segments, among them TRBV5-6, TRBV5-1 and TRBV20-1. The multiple sclerosis patient group was slightly younger than the control group. Direct clustering with F measure showed strong co-clustering of samples prepared in the same batch, prompting a batch-effect correction.

To demonstrate the VDJtools post-analysis software, the study profiled TCR beta repertoires from the peripheral blood of about a dozen young patients with multiple sclerosis. Multiple sclerosis patients were children and adolescents aged roughly 6 to 16 years. This clonotype has only a few counts. Its antigen is currently not known. Per-base qualities were not stored, and no clone one base away is much larger. This receptor was obtained from a girl aged 2-17 years with multiple sclerosis. The sequence joins TRBV20-1 to TRBJ2-1; TRBD2 agrees with 8 junctional bases. The sequencing input was blood. At the DNA level, the sequence is TGCAGTGCTAGAGATACGGGGGGGCGCACGCTCTATGAGCAGTTCTTC. Its translation reads: CSARDTGGRTLYEQFF.